The text below deals with one T cell receptor beta chain. The ends lost 7 bases at V and 3 bases at J; junction bases unmatched: 8. The germline gives CDR1 LNHDA, CDR2 SQIVND (reference sequence). This CDR3 comprises 16 residues. This sample was included in a study of blood T cell repertoires in COVID-19. As for the study in general: From T cells, B-cell-depleted T cells, or PBMCs came the material, which was cDNA or gDNA.

Methods used by the authors: Using reference gene primer amplification, nucleated cell counts were estimated. Method: immunoSEQ multiplex PCR; TCRdb's copy keeps in-frame clones and lacks some. The V and J calls and the clone size are those of that table, but D and trimming were determined from the DNA. The table includes roughly 190,000 clones, approximately 86% detected once. Participants were aged about 18 to 100 years from roughly 26 US areas. Participants were placed into cohorts based on the clinical history they reported. This sequence originates from a woman aged 25 to 45 who had recovered from COVID-19. The gene calls are TRBV19 and TRBJ2-1, with 11 bases that match TRBD2. Input material: PBMCs or T cells enriched from blood (not recorded which). CDR3: CASMPRGLAVYNEQFF. The CDR3 DNA sequence: TGTGCCAGTATGCCCAGGGGACTAGCGGTCTACAATGAGCAGTTCTTC.